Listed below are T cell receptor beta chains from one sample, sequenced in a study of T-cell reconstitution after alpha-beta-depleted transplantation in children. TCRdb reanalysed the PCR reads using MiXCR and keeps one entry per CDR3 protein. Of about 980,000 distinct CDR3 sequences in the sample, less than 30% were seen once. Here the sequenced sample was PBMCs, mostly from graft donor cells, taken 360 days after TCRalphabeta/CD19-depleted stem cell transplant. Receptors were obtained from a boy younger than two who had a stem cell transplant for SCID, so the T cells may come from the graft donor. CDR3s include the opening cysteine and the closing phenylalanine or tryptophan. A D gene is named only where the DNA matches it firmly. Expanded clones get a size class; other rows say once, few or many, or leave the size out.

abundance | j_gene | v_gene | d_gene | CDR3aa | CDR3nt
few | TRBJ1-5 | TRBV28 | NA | CASSLFRGYSNQPQHF | TGTGCCAGCAGTTTATTCCGGGGTTATAGCAATCAGCCCCAGCATTTT
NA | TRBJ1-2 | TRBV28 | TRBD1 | CASSSGTGGGFNYGYTF | TGTGCCAGCAGCAGCGGGACAGGGGGCGGATTTAACTATGGCTACACCTTC
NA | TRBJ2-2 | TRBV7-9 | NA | CASSLVGYRELFF | TGTGCCAGCAGCTTAGTGGGATACCGGGAGCTGTTTTTT
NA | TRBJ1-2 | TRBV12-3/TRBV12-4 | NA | CASSSVSPNYGYTF | TGTGCCAGCAGCTCGGTCAGCCCTAACTATGGCTACACCTTC
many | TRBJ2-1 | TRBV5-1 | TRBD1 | CASSLDRAAGQFF | TGCGCCAGCAGCTTAGACAGGGCGGCTGGGCAGTTCTTC
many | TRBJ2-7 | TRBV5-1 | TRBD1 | CANDGTGISYEQYF | TGCGCCAACGATGGGACAGGGATCTCCTACGAGCAGTACTTC
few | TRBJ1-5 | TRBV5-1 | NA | CASKPGADNQPQHF | TGCGCCAGCAAACCGGGGGCTGATAATCAGCCCCAGCATTTT
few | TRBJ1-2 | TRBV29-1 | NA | CSVGRVGYGYTF | TGCAGCGTTGGACGGGTGGGCTATGGCTACACCTTC
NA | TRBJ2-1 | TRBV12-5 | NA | CASAGGAGPYNEQFF | TGTGCTAGTGCCGGGGGAGCGGGCCCCTACAATGAGCAGTTCTTC
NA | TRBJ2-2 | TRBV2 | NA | CASSESRLSGELFF | TGTGCCAGCAGTGAATCCAGACTGTCCGGGGAGCTGTTTTTT
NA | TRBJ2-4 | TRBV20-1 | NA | CSASDSPGDIQYF | TGCAGCGCGTCGGATTCCCCCGGAGACATTCAGTACTTC
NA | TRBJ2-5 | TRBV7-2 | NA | CASSLNGGYQETQYF | TGTGCCAGCAGCTTAAATGGGGGGTACCAAGAGACCCAGTACTTC
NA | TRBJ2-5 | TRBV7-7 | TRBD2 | CASSLASGGLLATQYF | TGTGCCAGCAGCTTAGCTAGCGGGGGCCTCCTTGCGACCCAGTACTTC
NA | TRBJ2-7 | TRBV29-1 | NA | CSVEGSPTYEQYF | TGCAGCGTTGAGGGGTCCCCAACCTACGAGCAGTACTTC
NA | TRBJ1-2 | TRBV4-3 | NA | CASSQDRDNYGYTF | TGCGCCAGCAGCCAAGATCGGGATAACTATGGCTACACCTTC
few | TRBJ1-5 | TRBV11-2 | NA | CASSFEDQPQHF | TGTGCCAGCAGCTTCGAGGATCAGCCCCAGCATTTT
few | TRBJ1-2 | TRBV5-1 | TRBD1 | CASSDRGGSYGYTF | TGCGCCAGCTCCGACAGGGGTGGTAGCTATGGCTACACCTTC
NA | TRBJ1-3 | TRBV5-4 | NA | CASSLQAGSTGNTIYF | TGTGCCAGCAGCCTTCAGGCAGGGAGCACTGGAAACACCATATATTTT
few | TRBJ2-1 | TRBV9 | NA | CASSVGEFLNEQFF | TGTGCCAGCAGCGTAGGGGAGTTCCTGAATGAGCAGTTCTTC
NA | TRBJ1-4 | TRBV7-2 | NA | CASSLGLFATNEKLFF | TGTGCCAGCAGCTTAGGCCTCTTCGCAACTAATGAAAAACTGTTTTTT
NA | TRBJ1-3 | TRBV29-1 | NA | CSVVVGNTIYF | TGCAGCGTTGTTGTTGGAAACACCATATATTTT
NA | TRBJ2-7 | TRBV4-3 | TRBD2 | CASSQDPSLAGGYEQYF | TGCGCCAGCAGCCAAGATCCCAGTCTAGCGGGGGGATACGAGCAGTACTTC
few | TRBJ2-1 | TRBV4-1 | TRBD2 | CASSQEYGGLAGGKEFF | TGCGCCAGCAGCCAAGAGTATGGGGGACTAGCGGGGGGAAAGGAGTTCTTC
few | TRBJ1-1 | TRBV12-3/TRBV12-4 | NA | CASTPTGYTEAFF | TGTGCCAGCACTCCCACGGGGTACACTGAAGCTTTCTTT
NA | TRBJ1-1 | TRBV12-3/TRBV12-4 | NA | CASSLMWEAFF | TGTGCCAGCAGTTTGATGTGGGAAGCTTTCTTT
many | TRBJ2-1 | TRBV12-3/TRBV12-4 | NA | CASSRQWGRFF | TGTGCCAGCAGTAGACAGTGGGGTAGGTTCTTC
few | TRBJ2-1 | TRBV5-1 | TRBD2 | CASSLGRGGWDEQFF | TGCGCCAGCAGCTTGGGACGGGGGGGCTGGGATGAGCAGTTCTTC
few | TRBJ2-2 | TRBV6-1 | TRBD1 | CASSPDRGSVGELFF | TGTGCCAGCAGTCCTGACAGGGGGTCGGTCGGGGAGCTGTTTTTT
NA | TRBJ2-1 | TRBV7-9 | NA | CASSPPRTVNEQFF | TGTGCCAGCAGTCCACCCAGGACGGTCAATGAGCAGTTCTTC
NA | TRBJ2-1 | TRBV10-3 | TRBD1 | CAISVPGQGAYEQFF | TGTGCCATCAGTGTTCCGGGACAGGGGGCCTATGAGCAGTTCTTC
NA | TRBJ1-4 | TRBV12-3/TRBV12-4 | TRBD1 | CASSSPGQSMIELFF | TGTGCCAGCAGTTCACCGGGACAGTCCATGATAGAACTGTTTTTT
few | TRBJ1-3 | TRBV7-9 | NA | CASSLAGNSGNTIYF | TGTGCCAGCAGCTTGGCAGGGAACTCTGGAAACACCATATATTTT
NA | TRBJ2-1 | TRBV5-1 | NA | CASSSRENYNEQFF | TGCGCCAGCAGCTCGAGGGAGAATTACAATGAGCAGTTCTTC
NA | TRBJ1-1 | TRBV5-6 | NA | CASSLLRGLTEAFF | TGTGCCAGCAGCTTGCTACGGGGTCTCACTGAAGCTTTCTTT
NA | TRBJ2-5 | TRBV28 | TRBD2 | CASSLGSGGSETQYF | TGTGCCAGCAGTTTAGGTAGCGGGGGTTCAGAGACCCAGTACTTC
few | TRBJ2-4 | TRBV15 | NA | CATSNLWTTLRGSKKNIQYF | TGTGCCACCAGCAATTTATGGACTACCCTTAGGGGCTCGAAAAAAAACATTCAGTACTTC
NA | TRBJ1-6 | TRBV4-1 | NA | CASSLRAGYNSPLHF | TGCGCCAGCAGCCTAAGGGCGGGCTATAATTCACCCCTCCACTTT
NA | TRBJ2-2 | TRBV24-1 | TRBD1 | CATSDTDRGSGELFF | TGTGCCACCAGTGATACGGACAGGGGTTCCGGGGAGCTGTTTTTT
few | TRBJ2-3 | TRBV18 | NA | CASTLMGLPDTQYF | TGTGCCAGCACCCTCATGGGGTTACCAGATACGCAGTATTTT
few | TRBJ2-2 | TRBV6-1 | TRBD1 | CASSVQGEWTGELFF | TGTGCCAGCAGCGTACAGGGGGAGTGGACCGGGGAGCTGTTTTTT
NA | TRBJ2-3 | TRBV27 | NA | CASKRSTDTQYF | TGTGCCAGCAAAAGGTCGACAGATACGCAGTATTTT
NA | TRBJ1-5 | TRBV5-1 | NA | CASSSDINQPQHF | TGCGCCAGCTCCTCAGACATAAATCAGCCCCAGCATTTT
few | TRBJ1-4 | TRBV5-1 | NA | CASSLDPWGKLFF | TGCGCCAGCAGCTTGGACCCATGGGGGAAACTGTTTTTT
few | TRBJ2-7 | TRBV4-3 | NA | CASSQDPQPGEFYEQYF | TGCGCCAGCAGCCAAGATCCCCAACCGGGGGAGTTCTACGAGCAGTACTTC
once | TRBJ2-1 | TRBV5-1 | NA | CASSLGGLTYNEQFF | TGCGCCAGCAGCTTGGGAGGACTAACCTACAATGAGCAGTTCTTC
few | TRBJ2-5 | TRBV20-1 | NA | CSASNAGIQETQYF | TGCAGTGCTAGTAACGCGGGGATACAAGAGACCCAGTACTTC
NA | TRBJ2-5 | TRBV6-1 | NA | CASSDQGQAQETQYF | TGTGCCAGCAGTGATCAGGGACAAGCCCAAGAGACCCAGTACTTC
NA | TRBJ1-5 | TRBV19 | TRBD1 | CASRNTGGGQPQHF | TGTGCCAGTAGGAACACAGGGGGAGGACAGCCCCAGCATTTT
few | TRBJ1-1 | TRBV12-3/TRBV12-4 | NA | CASSLDWDTEAFF | TGTGCCAGCAGTTTAGATTGGGACACTGAAGCTTTCTTT
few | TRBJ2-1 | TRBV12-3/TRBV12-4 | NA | CASSRTDNEQFF | TGTGCCAGCAGTCGGACGGACAATGAGCAGTTCTTC
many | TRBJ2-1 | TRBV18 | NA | CASSPDRDEQFF | TGTGCCAGCTCACCAGATAGGGATGAGCAGTTCTTC
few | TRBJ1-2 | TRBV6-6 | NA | CASRPGHAYGYTF | TGTGCCAGCAGGCCGGGACACGCCTATGGCTACACCTTC